Described below is a single T cell receptor (beta chain) sequence and its context. Its specific antigen is unknown. There are no base qualities to consult, and no much larger clone falls within one base. This entry is derived from a study of beta chain features in type 1 diabetes listed by TCRdb under 2018. Describing the broader study: Patients and healthy donors did not differ in mean age, gender distribution, total cell number or subset yield. A total of 85 million to 110 million sorted cells were examined across all samples, and RNA yield correlated strongly with the number of cells per subset. In the study, recently diagnosed type 1 diabetes patients and matched healthy donors were compared on the TCRB repertoires of their sorted circulating CD4+ T cell subsets. Naive and central memory subsets were obtained from all 30 or so donors, but regulatory and stem cell-like memory subsets were isolated from only 8 patients and roughly eight healthy donors.

Spanning cysteine to phenylalanine, the CDR3 consists of 14 amino acids. Kept here is only the CDR3 DNA, which spans 42 bases and is read in frame from base 1. CDR1 and CDR2 were assigned from the germline V gene as MDHEN and SYDVKM. At the junction V is shortened by 3 bases and J by 8 bases; bases outside the gene matches: 3. The investigation overall reported the following: PCR may preferentially amplify shorter templates, but because patient and control samples were amplified and corrected together, any resulting skew would affect both groups equally. In all four CD4+ subsets, TCRB CDR3 length was moderately but significantly shorter in type 1 diabetes patients. Naive, central memory and regulatory TCRB repertoires appeared to be more alike among patients than among healthy donors. HLA sub-analyses involved small numbers of individuals, so any influence of HLA type on TCRB rearrangement remained unresolved. At VDJ recombination sites, patients with type 1 diabetes made fewer insertions and deleted more nucleotides, a pattern implying thymic rearrangement abnormalities. Sequencing cDNA rather than genomic DNA could over-represent highly expressing activated cells, although activation and CD3 levels did not differ between groups.

A single peripheral blood draw of around 0.11 L on average was collected from each donor into heparinised tubes. Using a panel that included CD45RO, CCR7, CD25, CD127, CD95 and CD27, naive, central memory, regulatory and stem cell-like memory CD4+ T cells were sorted on a BD FACSAria II. Every sorted population had a purity above 95%. PBMCs were isolated immediately by Lymphoprep density gradient centrifugation and stained directly without culture. To minimize batch effects, samples were stained and sorted in pairs, one healthy donor with one patient per experiment. The entire isolated RNA was reverse transcribed using the High Capacity cDNA Reverse Transcription Kit, and thus expressed TCRB transcripts were sequenced. Deep immunoSEQ sequencing was performed on naive, central memory and regulatory T cell samples, with an average of about 4 million total reads per sample. Sorted cells were lysed in RLT buffer, and RNA was extracted using DNase-treated RNeasy Micro or Mini kits according to cell number. To prevent cross-contamination, each cell subset was processed individually, whereas patient and healthy donor samples were processed jointly. The immunoSEQ multiplex PCR was used to amplify TCRB sequences from cDNA, generating 87-bp fragments that spanned the CDR3 region. Amplicons were sequenced on the Illumina HiSeq platform. The authors' analysis ran thus. PCR bias was computationally corrected using synthetic template baselines, reads within Hamming distance 2 were collapsed, and singletons that could not be merged were discarded. By aligning reads against IMGT, V, D and J genes, CDR3 length, and insertions or deletions at six rearrangement sites were assigned. Within each subset, clonotype counts were normalized to sorted cell number, and only after that were true diversity and Gini coefficients computed with the tcR R package. The overlap coefficient, calculated on TCRB nucleotide sequences, was used to measure repertoire sharing. Out-of-frame TCRB sequences from naive cells were analyzed to stand in for the pre-selection repertoire. TCRdb holds this immuneACCESS table with in-frame rearrangements only. Some clones are missing; in checked studies, unresolved V genes explain under half, and the rest has no known cause. The V and J calls and clone size are taken from that table; D and trimming were inferred from the DNA. Here the sample has some 660,000 clones; over 11% occur a single time. The biggest ten clones account for 0.03% to 0.045% of the sample.

The origin of this receptor is a man in his late teens or twenties with type 1 diabetes. The sequencing input was naive CD4+ T cells from blood. Taken with the paper, the label for cell subset or site translates to: true naive CD4+ T cells. The rearranged chain carries TRBV28 and TRBJ1-4; the central 10 bases match TRBD1. The CDR3 protein sequence reads: CASSLTGGAEKLFF. At the DNA level, the sequence is TGTGCCAGCAGTTTGACAGGGGGCGCGGAAAAACTGTTTTTT.